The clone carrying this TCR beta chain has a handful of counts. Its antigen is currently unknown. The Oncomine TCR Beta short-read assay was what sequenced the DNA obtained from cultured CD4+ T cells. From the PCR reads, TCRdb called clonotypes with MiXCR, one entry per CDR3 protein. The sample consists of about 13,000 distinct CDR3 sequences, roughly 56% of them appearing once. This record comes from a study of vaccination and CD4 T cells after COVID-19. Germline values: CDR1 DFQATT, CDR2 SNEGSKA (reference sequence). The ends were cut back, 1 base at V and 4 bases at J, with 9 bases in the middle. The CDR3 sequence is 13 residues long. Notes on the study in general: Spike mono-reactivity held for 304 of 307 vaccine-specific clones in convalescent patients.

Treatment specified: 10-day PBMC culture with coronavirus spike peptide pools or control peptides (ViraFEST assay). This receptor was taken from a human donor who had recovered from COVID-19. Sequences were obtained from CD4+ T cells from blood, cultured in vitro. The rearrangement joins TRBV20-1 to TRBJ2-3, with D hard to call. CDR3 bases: TGCAGTGCTAGAGCCCCGGGCCCAGATACGCAGTATTTT. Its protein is CSARAPGPDTQYF.